This TCR beta chain was sequenced during a study of human versus mouse CDR3 diversity and MHC coevolution. Overall study results and limits: Humans had the largest estimated TCR beta repertoire, 1.5 million to 2 million clonotypes. Clonal inequality was lowest in most of the three human donors.

Measured with immunoSEQ multiplex PCR; TCRdb has only the in-frame clones, and not every one. The sample shows some 80,000 clones, 92% of them seen only once. Cells were CD45RO-negative CD62L-positive naive CD4 T cells sorted from PBMCs. For this clone: The target antigen is unknown.

The V end lost 5 bases, the J end lost 4 bases, and 12 bases lay between the germline ends. In germline, CDR1 is SGHRS, CDR2 YFSETQ. CDR3 size: 13 residues. This sequence originates from a person between 25 and 70 years old in good health. The sequenced material came from naive CD4+ T cells from blood. Subset noted: CD45RO-negative CD62L-positive naive CD4 T cells. V usage is TRBV5-1 and J usage is TRBJ1-1; no clear D gene. The DNA for the CDR3 is TGCGCCAGCAGGTCGGAGGGATTCACTGAAGCTTTCTTT. Translated: CASRSEGFTEAFF.